This T cell receptor (beta chain) was identified during a study of T cell responses to AZD1222 COVID-19 vaccine. The study, taken as a whole, reports: Dominant CD4 TCR responses targeted spike regions 160-218 and 743-854. Most donors were white British and more were female, and clonal diversity was possibly underestimated. The peak T cell response came first, and repertoires were sampled only after it. At study baseline, merely five or six AZD1222 recipients were seropositive.

Per the germline V gene, CDR1 is SGHKS and CDR2 is YYEKEE (reference sequence). The CDR3 covers 14 residues. V shed 7 bases, J shed 8 bases, and the junction held 8 bases outside the gene matches. Only in-frame clones appear in the TCRdb table, and some are missing; sequencing was by immunoSEQ multiplex PCR. The sample holds 70,000 to 95,000 clones, 85% to 95% seen once. As for this clone: What it recognizes is unknown.

Specimen: peripheral blood, collected 28 days after the second AZD1222 dose. V is TRBV5-5 and J is TRBJ1-6, with 8 positions matching TRBD1. The sequence came from an adult who received the AZD1222 COVID-19 vaccine. Written as DNA, the CDR3 is TGTGCCAGCTCCAGTCAGGGGGCATATTCACCCCTCCACTTT. Its translation: CASSSQGAYSPLHF.